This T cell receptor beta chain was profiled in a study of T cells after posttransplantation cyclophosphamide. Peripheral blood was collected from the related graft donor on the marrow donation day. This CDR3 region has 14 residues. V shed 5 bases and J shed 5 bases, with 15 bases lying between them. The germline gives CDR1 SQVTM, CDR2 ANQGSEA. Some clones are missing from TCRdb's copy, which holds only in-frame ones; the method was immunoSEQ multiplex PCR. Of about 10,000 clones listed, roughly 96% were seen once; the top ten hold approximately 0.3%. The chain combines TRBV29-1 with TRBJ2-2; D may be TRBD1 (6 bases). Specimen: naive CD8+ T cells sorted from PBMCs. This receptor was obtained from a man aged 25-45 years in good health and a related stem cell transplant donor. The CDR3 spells CSVWGKQGTGELFF. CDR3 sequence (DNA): TGCAGCGTTTGGGGGAAACAGGGAACCGGGGAGCTGTTTTTT.